Sequencing of this T cell receptor beta chain was carried out in a study of Ad26.COV2.S vaccination and SARS-CoV-2 variants (dated by TCRdb to about 2021). For the study in its entirety: Vaccine-arm donors were drawn from COV1001, a multicentre, randomized, double-blind, placebo-controlled phase I-IIa trial of Ad26.COV2.S in healthy adults. Trial participants were randomized into five groups of five, in which low-dose or high-dose Ad26.COV2.S was given once or twice, or placebo was given on both occasions. Ad26.COV2.S was administered intramuscularly at 5 x 10^10 or 1 x 10^11 viral particles, either as a single shot or as two shots given 56 days apart. A total of 32 samples were included in the TCR-sequenced set, comprising roughly 19 Ad26.COV2.S vaccine recipients, 5 placebo recipients and 8 SARS-CoV-2 convalescent individuals. Throughout the experiments and outcome assessment, investigators stayed blinded to trial group allocation. Sequencing of the TCRbeta repertoire served to evaluate the specificity and breadth of SARS-CoV-2-reactive T cell receptors following Ad26.COV2.S vaccination. Here is what the overall study found, with its caveats: Vaccine and placebo recipients had similar non-spike TCR breadth, a finding consistent with the vaccine containing only spike. Spike-specific TCR breadth was higher in Ad26.COV2.S recipients than in placebo recipients (P = 0.0014). After vaccination, substantial breadth of spike-specific CD8+ and CD4+ T cell responses was reported. It was noted by the authors that total T cell responses may have been underestimated by the TCR breadth and depth analyses. The study lacked the statistical power to compare responses across vaccine doses or regimens.

From the cysteine through the phenylalanine, the CDR3 covers 15 amino acids. Only the CDR3 part of the read is kept: 45 bases, read in frame from the first base. The V end loses 0 bases and the J end loses 2 bases, and a stretch of 13 bases separates them. CDR1 and CDR2 are drawn from the germline V gene (reference sequence): GTSNPN, SVGIG. The immunoSEQ Assay was used to sequence TCRbeta CDR3 regions. After extraction, genomic DNA underwent amplification by bias-controlled multiplex PCR, followed by high-throughput sequencing. As for the original processing: Collapsing and filtering of sequences were performed to quantify the absolute abundance of each unique TCRbeta CDR3 region. T cell fraction was estimated by normalization of TCRbeta template counts to usable DNA, with usable DNA being measured through amplification of reference genes present in all nucleated cells. Repertoire TCRs were annotated as SARS-CoV-2-specific when V gene, CDR3 amino acid sequence and J gene were exactly matched to a known reactive TCR set. The reference SARS-CoV-2 TCR set was obtained from MIRA and was filtered for enrichment in COVID-19-positive ImmuneCODE repertoires, whereby public or cross-reactive TCRs were removed. Drawing on the MIRA antigens, annotated TCRs were analysed further at the level of specific ORF or position within ORF. Depth was the summed frequency of annotated unique rearrangements, while breadth was defined as annotated unique rearrangements over total unique productive rearrangements. TCR breadth was compared between groups using two-sided Wilcoxon rank-sum tests. Here the immuneACCESS table is served through TCRdb, limited to in-frame sequences with V and J called. Missing clones are a known gap in these copies; in checked studies unresolved V genes cover under half, and the rest lacks a known reason. V, J and clone size are taken as reported in that table, and D and trimming were inferred from the DNA itself. The sample records 250,000 or so clones, around 90% of which are singletons. The ten largest clonotypes hold less than 3.5% of the sample.

Interpreted using the paper, the treatment or condition label stands for: about 20 received Ad26.COV2.S at low or high dose, single or two shots; a few received placebo; per-sample allocation not given. Repertoires of vaccine and placebo recipients were sequenced from samples taken on day 63 after the first injection. In Cohort 1b, 25 adults aged 18-55 years were enrolled at a single site in Boston, USA, between 29 July and 7 August 2020. As a vaccine, Ad26.COV2.S was a replication-incompetent adenovirus type 26 vector that expressed a prefusion-stabilized SARS-CoV-2 spike protein derived from the original Wuhan strain. Details on this clone: What antigen it recognizes has not been identified. Base-call qualities are not available, and no considerably larger clone is one nucleotide away.

This chain is built from TRBV30 and TRBJ1-1; the D gene remains uncertain. Source: peripheral blood, taken in a trial of Ad26.COV2.S vaccine versus placebo. This clonotype was sampled from a person between 18 and 59 years old who received the Ad26.COV2.S COVID-19 vaccine or a placebo. This receptor carries the CDR3 CAWSVKTGRNTEAFF. The sequenced DNA: TGTGCCTGGAGTGTAAAAACGGGGAGAAACACTGAAGCTTTCTTT.